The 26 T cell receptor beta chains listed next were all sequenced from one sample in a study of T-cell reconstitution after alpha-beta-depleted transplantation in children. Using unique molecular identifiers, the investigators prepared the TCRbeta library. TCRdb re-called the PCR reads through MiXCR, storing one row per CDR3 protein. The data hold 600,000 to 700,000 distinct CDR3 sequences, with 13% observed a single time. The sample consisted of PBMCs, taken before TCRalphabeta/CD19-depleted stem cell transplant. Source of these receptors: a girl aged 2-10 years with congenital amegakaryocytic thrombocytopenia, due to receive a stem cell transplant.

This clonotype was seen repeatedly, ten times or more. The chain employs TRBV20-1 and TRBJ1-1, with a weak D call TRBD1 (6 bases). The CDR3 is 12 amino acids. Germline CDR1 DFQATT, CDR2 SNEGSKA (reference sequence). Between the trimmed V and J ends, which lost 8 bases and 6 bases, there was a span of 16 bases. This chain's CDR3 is CSKQGKRAEAFF. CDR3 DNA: TGCAGTAAACAGGGAAAAAGGGCTGAAGCTTTCTTT.

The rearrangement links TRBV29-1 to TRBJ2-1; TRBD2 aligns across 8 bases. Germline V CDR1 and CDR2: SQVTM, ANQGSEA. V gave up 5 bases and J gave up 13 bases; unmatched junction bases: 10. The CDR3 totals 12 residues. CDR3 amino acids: CSVRMDGTRQFF. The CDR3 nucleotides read TGCAGCGTTCGGATGGACGGGACTAGACAGTTCTTC.

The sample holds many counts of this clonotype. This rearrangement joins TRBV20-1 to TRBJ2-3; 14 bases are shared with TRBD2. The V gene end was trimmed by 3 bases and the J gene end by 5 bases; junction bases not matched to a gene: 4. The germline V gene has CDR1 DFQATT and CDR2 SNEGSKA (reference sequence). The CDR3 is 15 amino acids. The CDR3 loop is CSASEGTSGRDTQYF. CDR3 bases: TGCAGTGCTAGTGAAGGGACTAGCGGGAGAGATACGCAGTATTTT.

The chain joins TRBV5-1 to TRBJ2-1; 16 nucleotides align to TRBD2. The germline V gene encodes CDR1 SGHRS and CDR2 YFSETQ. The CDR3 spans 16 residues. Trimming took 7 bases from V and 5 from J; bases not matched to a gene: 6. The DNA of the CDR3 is TGCGCCAGCGGGGGACTAGCGGGAGGGTCGGACAATGAGCAGTTCTTC. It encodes CASGGLAGGSDNEQFF.

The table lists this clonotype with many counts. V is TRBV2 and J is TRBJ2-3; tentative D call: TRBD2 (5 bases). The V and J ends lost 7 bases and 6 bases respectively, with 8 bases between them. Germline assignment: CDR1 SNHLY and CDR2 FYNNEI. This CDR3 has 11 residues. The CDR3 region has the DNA TGTGCCAGCACCGAGGGCGATACGCAGTATTTT. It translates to CASTEGDTQYF.

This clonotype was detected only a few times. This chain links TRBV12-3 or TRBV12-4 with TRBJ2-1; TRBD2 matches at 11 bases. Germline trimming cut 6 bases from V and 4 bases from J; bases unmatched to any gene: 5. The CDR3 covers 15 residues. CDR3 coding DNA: TGTGCCAGCAGGCGGACTAGCGGGCTATACAATGAGCAGTTCTTC. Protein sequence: CASRRTSGLYNEQFF.

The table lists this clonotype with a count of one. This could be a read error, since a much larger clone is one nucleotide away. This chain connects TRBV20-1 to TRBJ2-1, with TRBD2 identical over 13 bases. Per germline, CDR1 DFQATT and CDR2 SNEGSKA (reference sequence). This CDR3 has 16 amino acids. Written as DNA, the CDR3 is TGCTGTGCTAGAGACCCACTAGCGGGAGGGGTGAATGAGCAGTTCTTC. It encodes CCARDPLAGGVNEQFF.

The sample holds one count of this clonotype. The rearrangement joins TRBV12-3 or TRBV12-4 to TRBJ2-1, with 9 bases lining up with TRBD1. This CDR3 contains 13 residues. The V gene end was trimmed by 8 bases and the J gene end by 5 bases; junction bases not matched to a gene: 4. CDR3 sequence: CASGDRGDNEQFF. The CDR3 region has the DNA TGTGCCAGCGGCGACAGGGGGGACAATGAGCAGTTCTTC.

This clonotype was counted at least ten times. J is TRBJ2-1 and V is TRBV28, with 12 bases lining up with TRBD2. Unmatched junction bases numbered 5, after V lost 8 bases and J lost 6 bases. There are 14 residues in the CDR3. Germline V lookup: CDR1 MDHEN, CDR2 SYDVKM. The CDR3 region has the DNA TGTGCCAGCCACGTGACTAGCGGGAGCAATGAGCAGTTCTTC. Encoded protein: CASHVTSGSNEQFF. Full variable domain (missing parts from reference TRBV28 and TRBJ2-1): DVKVTQSSRYLVKRTGEKVFLECVQDMDHENMFWYRQDPGLGLRLIYFSYDVKMKEKGDIPEGYSVSREKKERFSLILESASTNQTSMYLCASHVTSGSNEQFFGPGTRLTVL.

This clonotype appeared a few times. DNA of the CDR3: TGTGCCAGCAGTTCAACCGGGACCTACGGAGAGACCCAGTACTTC. Translation: CASSSTGTYGETQYF. The genes are TRBV7-8 and TRBJ2-5; D possibly matches TRBD1 or TRBD2 (5 bases each). Deletions cut 6 bases from V and 4 bases from J, with 18 bases between. Germline CDR1 and CDR2: SGHVS and FQNEAQ. CDR3 size: 15 residues.

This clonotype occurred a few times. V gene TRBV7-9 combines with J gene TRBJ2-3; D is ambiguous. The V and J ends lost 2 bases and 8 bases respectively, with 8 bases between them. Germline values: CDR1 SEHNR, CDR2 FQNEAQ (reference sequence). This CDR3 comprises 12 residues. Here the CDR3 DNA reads TGTGCCAGCAGCTTAAGTCGGATTACGCAGTATTTT. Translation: CASSLSRITQYF.

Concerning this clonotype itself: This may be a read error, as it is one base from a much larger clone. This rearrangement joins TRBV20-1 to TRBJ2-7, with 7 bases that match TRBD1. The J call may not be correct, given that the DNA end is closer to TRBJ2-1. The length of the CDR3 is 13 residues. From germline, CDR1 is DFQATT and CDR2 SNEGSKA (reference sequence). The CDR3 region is CSGRTGSGYEQFF. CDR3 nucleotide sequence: TGCAGTGGGAGGACAGGAAGTGGCTACGAGCAGTTCTTC.

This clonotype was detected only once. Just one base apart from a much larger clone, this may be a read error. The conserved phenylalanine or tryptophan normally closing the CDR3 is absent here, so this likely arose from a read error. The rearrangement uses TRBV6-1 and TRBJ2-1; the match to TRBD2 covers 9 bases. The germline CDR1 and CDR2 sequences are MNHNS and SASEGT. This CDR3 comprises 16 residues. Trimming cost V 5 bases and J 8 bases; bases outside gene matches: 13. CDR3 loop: CASSLSGTSFGYEQFL. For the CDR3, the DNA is TGTGCCAGCAGTCTATCCGGGACTAGCTTTGGCTATGAGCAGTTCTTG.

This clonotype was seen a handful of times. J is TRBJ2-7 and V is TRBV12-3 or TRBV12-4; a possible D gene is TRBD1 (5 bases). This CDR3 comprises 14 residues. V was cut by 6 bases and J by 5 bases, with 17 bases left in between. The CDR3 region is CASRFGALGNEQYF. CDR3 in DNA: TGTGCCAGCAGGTTTGGGGCGCTAGGGAACGAGCAGTACTTC.

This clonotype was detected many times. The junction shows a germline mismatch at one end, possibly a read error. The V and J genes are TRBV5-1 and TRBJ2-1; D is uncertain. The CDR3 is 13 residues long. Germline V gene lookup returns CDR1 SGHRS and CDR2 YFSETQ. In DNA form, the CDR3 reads TGTGCCAGCAGTTTAGTACTCTACAATGAGCAGTTCTTC. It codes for CASSLVLYNEQFF.

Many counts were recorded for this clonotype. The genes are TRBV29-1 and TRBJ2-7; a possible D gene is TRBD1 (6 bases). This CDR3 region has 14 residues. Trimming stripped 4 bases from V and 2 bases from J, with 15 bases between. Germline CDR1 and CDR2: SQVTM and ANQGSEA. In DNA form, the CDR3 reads TGCAGCGTTGTGTATAGACAGGAACCCTACGAGCAGTACTTC. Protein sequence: CSVVYRQEPYEQYF.

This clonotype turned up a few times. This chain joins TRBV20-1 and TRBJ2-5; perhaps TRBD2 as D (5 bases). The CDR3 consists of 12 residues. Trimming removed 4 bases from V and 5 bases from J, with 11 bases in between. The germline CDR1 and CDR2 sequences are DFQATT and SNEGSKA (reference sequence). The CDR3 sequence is CSAIVRGETQYF. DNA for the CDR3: TGCAGTGCTATTGTTCGGGGTGAGACCCAGTACTTC.

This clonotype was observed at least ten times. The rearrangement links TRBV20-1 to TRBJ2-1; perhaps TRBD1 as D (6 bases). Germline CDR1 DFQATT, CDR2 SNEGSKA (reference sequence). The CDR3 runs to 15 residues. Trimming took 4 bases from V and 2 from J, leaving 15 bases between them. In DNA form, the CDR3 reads TGCAGTGCTAAAATGGGGGCGACCGCCTACAATGAGCAGTTCTTC. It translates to CSAKMGATAYNEQFF.

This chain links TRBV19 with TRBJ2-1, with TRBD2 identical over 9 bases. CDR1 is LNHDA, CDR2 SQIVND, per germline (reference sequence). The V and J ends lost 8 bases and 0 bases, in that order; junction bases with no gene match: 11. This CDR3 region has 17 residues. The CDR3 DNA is TGTGCCAGTCAAGTTCTAGCGGGACCTTCCTCCTACAATGAGCAGTTCTTC. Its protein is CASQVLAGPSSYNEQFF.

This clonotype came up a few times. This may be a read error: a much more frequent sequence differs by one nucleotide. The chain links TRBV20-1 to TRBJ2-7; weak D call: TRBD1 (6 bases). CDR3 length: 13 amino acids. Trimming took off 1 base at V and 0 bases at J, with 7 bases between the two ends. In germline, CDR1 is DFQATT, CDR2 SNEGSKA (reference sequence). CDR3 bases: TGCAGTGCTAGAGGGGACAACTCCTACGAGCAGTACTTC. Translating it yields CSARGDNSYEQYF.

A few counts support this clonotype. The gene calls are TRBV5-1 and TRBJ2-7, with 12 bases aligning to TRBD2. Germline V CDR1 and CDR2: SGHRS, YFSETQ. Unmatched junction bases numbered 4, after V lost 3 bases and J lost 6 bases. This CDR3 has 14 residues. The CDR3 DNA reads TGCGCCAGCAGCTCGGGACTAGCGGGCCTCGAGCAGTACTTC. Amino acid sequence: CASSSGLAGLEQYF.

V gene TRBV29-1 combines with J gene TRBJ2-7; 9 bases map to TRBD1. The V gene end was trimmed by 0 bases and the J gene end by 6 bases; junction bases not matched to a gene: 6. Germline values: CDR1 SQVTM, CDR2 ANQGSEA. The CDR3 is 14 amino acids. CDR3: CSVEEQGARSEQYF. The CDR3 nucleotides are TGCAGCGTTGAAGAACAGGGGGCAAGGAGCGAGCAGTACTTC.

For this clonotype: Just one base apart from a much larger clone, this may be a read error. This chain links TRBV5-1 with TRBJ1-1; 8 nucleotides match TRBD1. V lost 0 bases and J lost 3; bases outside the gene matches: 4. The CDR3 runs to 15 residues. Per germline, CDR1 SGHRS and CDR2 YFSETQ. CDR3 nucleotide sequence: TGCGCCAGCAGCTTGGAGAGACAGGGGTACACTGAAGCTTTCTTT. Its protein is CASSLERQGYTEAFF. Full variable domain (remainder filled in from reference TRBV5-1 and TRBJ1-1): KAGVTQTPRYLIKTRGQQVTLSCSPISGHRSVSWYQQTPGQGLQFLFEYFSETQRNKGNFPGRFSGRQFSNSRSEMNVSTLELGDSALYLCASSLERQGYTEAFFGQGTRLTVV.

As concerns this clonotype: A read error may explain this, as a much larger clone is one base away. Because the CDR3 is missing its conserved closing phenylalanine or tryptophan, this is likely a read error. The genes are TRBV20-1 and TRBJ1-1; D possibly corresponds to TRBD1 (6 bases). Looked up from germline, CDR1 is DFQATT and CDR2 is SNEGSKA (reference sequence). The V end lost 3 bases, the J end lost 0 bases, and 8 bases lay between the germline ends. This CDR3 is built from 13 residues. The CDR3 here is CSASKGVNTEAFI. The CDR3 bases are TGCAGTGCTAGTAAGGGGGTGAACACTGAAGCTTTCATT.

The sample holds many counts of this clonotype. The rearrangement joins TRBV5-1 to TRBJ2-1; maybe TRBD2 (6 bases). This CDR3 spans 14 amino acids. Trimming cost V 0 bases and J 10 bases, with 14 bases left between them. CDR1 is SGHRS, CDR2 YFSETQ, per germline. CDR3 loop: CASSLAASREEQFF. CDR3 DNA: TGCGCCAGCAGCTTGGCAGCGTCCCGGGAGGAGCAGTTCTTC.

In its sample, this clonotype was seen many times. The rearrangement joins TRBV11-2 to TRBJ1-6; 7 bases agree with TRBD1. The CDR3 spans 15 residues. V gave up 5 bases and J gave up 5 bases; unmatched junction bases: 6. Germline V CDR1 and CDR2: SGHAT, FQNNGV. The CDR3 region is CASSPWTGDNSPLHF. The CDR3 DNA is TGTGCCAGCAGCCCGTGGACAGGAGATAATTCACCCCTCCACTTT.